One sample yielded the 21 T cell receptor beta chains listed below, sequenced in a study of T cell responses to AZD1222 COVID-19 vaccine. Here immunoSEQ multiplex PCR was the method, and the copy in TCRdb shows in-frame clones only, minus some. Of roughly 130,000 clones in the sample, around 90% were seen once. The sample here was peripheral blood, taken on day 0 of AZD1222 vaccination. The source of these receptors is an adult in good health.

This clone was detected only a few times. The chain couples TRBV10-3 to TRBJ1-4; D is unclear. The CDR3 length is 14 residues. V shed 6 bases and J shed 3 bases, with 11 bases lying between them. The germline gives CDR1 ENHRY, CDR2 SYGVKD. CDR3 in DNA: TGTGCCATCAGCCTTAACGGAGCTAATGAAAAACTGTTTTTT. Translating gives CAISLNGANEKLFF.

The CDR3 nucleotides are TGTGCCAGTAACGTGACAGGGTTGGGGGAAAAACTGTTTTTT. It codes for CASNVTGLGEKLFF. The chain has TRBV5-5 and TRBJ1-4; 7 bases are a match to TRBD1. The CDR3 contains 14 residues. Per the germline V gene, CDR1 is SGHKS and CDR2 is YYEKEE (reference sequence). V was clipped by 8 bases and J by 8 bases; unmatched bases: 12.

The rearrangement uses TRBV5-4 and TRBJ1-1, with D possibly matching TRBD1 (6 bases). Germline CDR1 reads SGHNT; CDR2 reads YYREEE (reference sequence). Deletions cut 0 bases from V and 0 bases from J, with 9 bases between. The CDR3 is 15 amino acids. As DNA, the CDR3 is TGTGCCAGCAGCTTGGACGACAGGATGAACACTGAAGCTTTCTTT. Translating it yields CASSLDDRMNTEAFF.

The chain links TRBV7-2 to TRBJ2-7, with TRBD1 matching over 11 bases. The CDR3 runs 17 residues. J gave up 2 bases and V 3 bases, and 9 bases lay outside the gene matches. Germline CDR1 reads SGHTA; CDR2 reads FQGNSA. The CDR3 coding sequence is TGTGCCAGCAGCTTTGGCATAAAGGGACAGGGGGCCTACGAGCAGTACTTC. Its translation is CASSFGIKGQGAYEQYF.

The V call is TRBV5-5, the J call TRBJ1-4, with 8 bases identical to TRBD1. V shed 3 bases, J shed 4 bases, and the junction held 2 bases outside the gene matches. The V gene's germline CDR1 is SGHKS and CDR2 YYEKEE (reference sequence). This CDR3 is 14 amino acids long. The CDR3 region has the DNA TGTGCCAGCAGCTACAGGGGGGGTAATGAAAAACTGTTTTTT. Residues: CASSYRGGNEKLFF.

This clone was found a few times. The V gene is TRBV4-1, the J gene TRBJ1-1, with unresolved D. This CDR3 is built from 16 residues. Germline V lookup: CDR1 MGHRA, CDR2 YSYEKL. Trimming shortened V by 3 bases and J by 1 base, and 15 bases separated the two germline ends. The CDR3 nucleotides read TGCGCCAGCAGCCAGCGTATTGTCAGGAGGAACACTGAAGCTTTCTTT. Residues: CASSQRIVRRNTEAFF.

The CDR3 bases are TGTGCCAGCAGCCAAGAAAATCCGGCGGGGGAGCAGTACTTC. Translated, it gives CASSQENPAGEQYF. The chain is built from TRBV4-2 and TRBJ2-7; TRBD2 might be the D (6 bases). With 0 bases removed from V and 7 bases from J, the gap between germline ends came to 13 bases. Germline V CDR1 and CDR2: LGHNA, YNFKEQ. The CDR3 spans 14 residues.

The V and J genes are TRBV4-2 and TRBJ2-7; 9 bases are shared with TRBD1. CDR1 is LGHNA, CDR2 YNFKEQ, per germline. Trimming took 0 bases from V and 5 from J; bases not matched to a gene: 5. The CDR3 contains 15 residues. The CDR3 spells CASSQEGQGFNEQYF. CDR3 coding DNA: TGTGCCAGCAGCCAAGAGGGACAGGGCTTCAACGAGCAGTACTTC.

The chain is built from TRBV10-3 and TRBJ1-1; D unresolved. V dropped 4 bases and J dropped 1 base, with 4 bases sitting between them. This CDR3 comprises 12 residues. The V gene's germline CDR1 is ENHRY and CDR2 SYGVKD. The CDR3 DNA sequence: TGTGCCATCAGTGCACAGAACACTGAAGCTTTCTTT. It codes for CAISAQNTEAFF.

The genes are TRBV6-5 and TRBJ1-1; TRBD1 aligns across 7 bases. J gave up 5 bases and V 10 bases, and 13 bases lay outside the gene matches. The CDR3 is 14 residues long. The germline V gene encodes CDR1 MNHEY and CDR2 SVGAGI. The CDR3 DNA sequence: TGTGCCATTCTCCCTGGTGACAGGGTGACTGAAGCTTTCTTT. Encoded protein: CAILPGDRVTEAFF.

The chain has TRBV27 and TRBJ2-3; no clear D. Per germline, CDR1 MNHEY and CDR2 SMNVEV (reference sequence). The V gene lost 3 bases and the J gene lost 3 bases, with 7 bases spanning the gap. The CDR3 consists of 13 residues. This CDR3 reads CASSFRWTDTQYF. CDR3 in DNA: TGTGCCAGCAGTTTCAGGTGGACAGATACGCAGTATTTT.

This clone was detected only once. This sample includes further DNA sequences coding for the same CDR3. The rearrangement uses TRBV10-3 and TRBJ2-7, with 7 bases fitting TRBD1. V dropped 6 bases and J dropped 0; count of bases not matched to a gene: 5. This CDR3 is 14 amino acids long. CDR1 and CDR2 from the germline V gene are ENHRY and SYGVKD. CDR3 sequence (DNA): TGTGCCATCAGCGGGGACAGCCTCTCCTACGAGCAGTACTTC. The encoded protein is CAISGDSLSYEQYF.

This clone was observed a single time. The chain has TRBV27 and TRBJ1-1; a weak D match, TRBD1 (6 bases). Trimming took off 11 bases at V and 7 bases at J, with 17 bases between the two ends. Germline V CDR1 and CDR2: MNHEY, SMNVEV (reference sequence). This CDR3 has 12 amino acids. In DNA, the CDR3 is TGTGCCGGACGTAACACAGGGATTGAAGCTTTCTTT. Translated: CAGRNTGIEAFF.

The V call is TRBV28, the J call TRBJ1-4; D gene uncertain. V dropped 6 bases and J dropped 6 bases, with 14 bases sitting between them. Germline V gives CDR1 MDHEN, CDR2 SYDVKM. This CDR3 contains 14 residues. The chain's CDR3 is CASSLGTGDEKLFF. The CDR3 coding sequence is TGTGCCAGCAGCCTAGGTACGGGAGATGAAAAACTGTTTTTT.

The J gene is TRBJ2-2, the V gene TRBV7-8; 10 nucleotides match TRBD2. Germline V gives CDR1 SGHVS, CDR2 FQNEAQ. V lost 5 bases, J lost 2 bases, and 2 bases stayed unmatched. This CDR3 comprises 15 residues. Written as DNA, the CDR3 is TGTGCCAGCAGCCGGACTAGCGGCAACACCGGGGAGCTGTTTTTT. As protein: CASSRTSGNTGELFF.

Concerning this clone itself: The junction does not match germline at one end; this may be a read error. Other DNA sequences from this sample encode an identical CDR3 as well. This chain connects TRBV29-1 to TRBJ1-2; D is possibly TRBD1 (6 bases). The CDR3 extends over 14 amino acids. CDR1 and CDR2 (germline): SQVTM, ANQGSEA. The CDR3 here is CSVAGAAGKYGYTF. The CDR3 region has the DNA TGCAGCGTTGCGGGGGCGGCAGGGAAGTATGGCTATACCTTC.

CDR3 in amino acids: CAHGGDTTSGNTIYF. CDR3 bases: TGTGCCCACGGTGGGGATACAACCTCTGGAAACACCATATATTTT. J is TRBJ1-3 and V is TRBV30, with D unclear. CDR3 length: 15 amino acids. The germline gives CDR1 GTSNPN, CDR2 SVGIG (reference sequence). Deletions cut 8 bases from V and 0 bases from J, with 17 bases between.

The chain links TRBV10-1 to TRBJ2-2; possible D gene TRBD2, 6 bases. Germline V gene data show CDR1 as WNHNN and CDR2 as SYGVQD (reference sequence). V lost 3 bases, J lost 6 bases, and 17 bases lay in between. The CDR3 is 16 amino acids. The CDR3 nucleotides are TGCGCCAGCAGTGAACGGCACGGAGGACTACCCGGGGAGCTGTTTTTT. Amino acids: CASSERHGGLPGELFF.

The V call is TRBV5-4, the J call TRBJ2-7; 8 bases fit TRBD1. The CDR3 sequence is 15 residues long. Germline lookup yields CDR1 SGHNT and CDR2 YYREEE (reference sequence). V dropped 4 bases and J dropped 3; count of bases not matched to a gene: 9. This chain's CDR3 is CASSPGQGGVYEQYF. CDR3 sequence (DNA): TGTGCCAGCAGCCCCGGACAGGGCGGGGTCTACGAGCAGTACTTC.

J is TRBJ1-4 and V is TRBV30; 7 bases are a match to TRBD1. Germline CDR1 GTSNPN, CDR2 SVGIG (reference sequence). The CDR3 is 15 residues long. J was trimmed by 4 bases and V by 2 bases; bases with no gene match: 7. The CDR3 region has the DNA TGTGCCTGGAGTCTCATGACAGGGATTAATGAAAAACTGTTTTTT. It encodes CAWSLMTGINEKLFF. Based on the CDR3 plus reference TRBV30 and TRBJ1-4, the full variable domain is SQTIHQWPATLVQPVGSPLSLECTVEGTSNPNLYWYRQAAGRGLQLLFYSVGIGQISSEVPQNLSASRPQDRQFILSSKKLLLSDSGFYLCAWSLMTGINEKLFFGSGTQLSVL.

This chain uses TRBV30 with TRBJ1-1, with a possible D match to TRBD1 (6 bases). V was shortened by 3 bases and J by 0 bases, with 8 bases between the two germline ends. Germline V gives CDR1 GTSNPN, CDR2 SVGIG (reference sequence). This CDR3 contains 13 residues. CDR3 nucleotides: TGTGCCTGGAGGAGGACAGTGAACACTGAAGCTTTCTTT. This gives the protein CAWRRTVNTEAFF.